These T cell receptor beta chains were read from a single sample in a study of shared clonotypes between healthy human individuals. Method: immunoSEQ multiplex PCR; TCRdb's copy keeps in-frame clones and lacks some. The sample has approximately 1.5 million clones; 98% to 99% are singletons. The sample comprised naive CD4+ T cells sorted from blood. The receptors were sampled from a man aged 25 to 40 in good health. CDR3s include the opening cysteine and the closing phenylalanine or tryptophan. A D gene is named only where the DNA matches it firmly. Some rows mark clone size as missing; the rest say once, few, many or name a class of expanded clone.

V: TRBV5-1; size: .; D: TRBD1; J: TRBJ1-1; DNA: TGCGCCAGCAGCTTGGCGGCAGGGGGGCACACTGAAGCTTTCTTT; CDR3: CASSLAAGGHTEAFF
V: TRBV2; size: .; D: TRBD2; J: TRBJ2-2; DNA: TGTGCCAGCAGCGCATACCGGGTCCTAGCGGGAGGCGGGACCGGGGAGCTGTTTTTT; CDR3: CASSAYRVLAGGGTGELFF
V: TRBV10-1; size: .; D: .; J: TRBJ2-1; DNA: TGCGCCAGCAGTGATAGGCCAGGGAAGGAGCAGTTCTTC; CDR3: CASSDRPGKEQFF
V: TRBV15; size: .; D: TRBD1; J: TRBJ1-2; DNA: TGTGCCACCAGCAGAGAGGGCCGGCGACAGGGTGGTGGCTACACCTTC; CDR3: CATSREGRRQGGGYTF
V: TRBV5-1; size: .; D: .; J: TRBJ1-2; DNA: TGCGCCAGCAGCCTCATGCAGGGAGGAGATGGCTACACCTTC; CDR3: CASSLMQGGDGYTF
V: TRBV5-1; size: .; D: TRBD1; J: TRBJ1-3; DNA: TGCGCCAGCAGCTTGGACCTTAGGACAGGGAGCTCTGGAAACACCATATATTTT; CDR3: CASSLDLRTGSSGNTIYF
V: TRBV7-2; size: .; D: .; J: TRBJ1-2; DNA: TGTGCCAGCAGCTTATACGGTCTTCCCCGACTATATGGCTACACCTTC; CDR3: CASSLYGLPRLYGYTF
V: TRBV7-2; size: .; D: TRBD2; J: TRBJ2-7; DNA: TGTGCCAGCAGCTTAGTAATCGGGGCACTAGCGCCCGAGCAGTACTTC; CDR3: CASSLVIGALAPEQYF
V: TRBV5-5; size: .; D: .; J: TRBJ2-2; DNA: TGTGCCAGCAGCTTGGGGCCCTCGGCCGGGGAGCTGTTTTTT; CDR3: CASSLGPSAGELFF
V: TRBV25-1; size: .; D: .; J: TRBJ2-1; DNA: TGTGCCAGCAGGTACAGCTACAATGAGCAGTTCTTC; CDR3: CASRYSYNEQFF
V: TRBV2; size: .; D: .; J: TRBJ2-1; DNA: TGTGCCAGCAGTGGGGGGTCTTACAATGAGCAGTTCTTC; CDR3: CASSGGSYNEQFF
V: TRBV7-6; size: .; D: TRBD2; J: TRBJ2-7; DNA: TGTGCCAGCAGCCCTCAAGCGGGAGGGCCGATAGACGAGCAGTACTTC; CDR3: CASSPQAGGPIDEQYF
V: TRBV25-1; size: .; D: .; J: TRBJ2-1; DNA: TGTGCCAGCAGTGAATCTGCTCTCGGGACCGGGGGCAATGAGCAGTTCTTC; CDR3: CASSESALGTGGNEQFF
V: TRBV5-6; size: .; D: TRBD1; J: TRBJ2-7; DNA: TGTGCCAGCACCGGACAGGGCCTTTTGGTAGGGTACTTC; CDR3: CASTGQGLLVGYF
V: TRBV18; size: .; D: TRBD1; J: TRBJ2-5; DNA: TGTGCCAGCTCACCCAAGGGGGCACAAGAGACCCAGTACTTC; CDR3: CASSPKGAQETQYF
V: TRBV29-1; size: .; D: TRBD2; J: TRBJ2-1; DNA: TGCAGCGTGGACCAACTAGCGGGAGTGGTGGGTGAGCAGTTCTTC; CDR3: CSVDQLAGVVGEQFF
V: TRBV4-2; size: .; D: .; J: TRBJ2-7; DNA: TGTGCCAGCAGCCAAGTTGCCGGAAGGAGTCGGTACGAGCAGTACTTC; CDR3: CASSQVAGRSRYEQYF
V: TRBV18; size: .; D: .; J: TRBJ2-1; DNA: TGTGCCAGCTCACTCCTCAATGAGCAGTTCTTC; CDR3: CASSLLNEQFF
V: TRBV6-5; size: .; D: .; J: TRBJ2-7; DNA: TGTGCCAGCATGTTTAATCTCGGGACGACGCAGTACTTC; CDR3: CASMFNLGTTQYF
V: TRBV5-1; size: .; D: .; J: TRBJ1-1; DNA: TGCGCCAGCAGCTTGGACGGACGGTTTGAAGCTTTCTTT; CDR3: CASSLDGRFEAFF
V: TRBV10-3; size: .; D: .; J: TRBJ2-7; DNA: TGTGCCATCAGTGATCAAAAATGGACGGGGACGGGCGAGCAGTACTTC; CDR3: CAISDQKWTGTGEQYF
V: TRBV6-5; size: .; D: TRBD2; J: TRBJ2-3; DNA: TGTGCCAGCAGCGGTAGCGGGACTAACACAGATACGCAGTATTTT; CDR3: CASSGSGTNTDTQYF
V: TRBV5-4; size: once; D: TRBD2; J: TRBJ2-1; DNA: TGTGCCAGCAGAGGGACTAGCGGGGGCCTTTACAATGAGCAGTTCTTC; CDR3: CASRGTSGGLYNEQFF